This TCR beta chain was sequenced during a study of T cells after yellow fever vaccination. Overall study: SMART-Seq v4 Ultra Low Input prepared the low-cell-number fractions.

This clonotype was counted between two and nine times. As yet, its antigen is unknown. 5'RACE template switching added a universal primer site and UMIs to TCR cDNA. TCRdb re-derived calls from the 5' RACE reads in MiXCR, one entry per CDR3 protein. Of 350,000 to 450,000 distinct CDR3 sequences in the sample, approximately 6% were seen once. The CDR3 length is 15 residues. V lost 5 bases and J lost 5; bases outside the gene matches: 7. CDR1 and CDR2 from the germline V gene are SGHTA and FQGNSA. Study-level findings and limits: Reappearance after the booster was observed for most primary-vaccination clones (96% CD4, around 90% CD8).

V is TRBV7-2 and J is TRBJ1-5, with 9 positions matching TRBD1. The sequencing used PBMCs, collected 5 days after the yellow fever booster vaccination. This receptor was identified in a man aged 30 to 39 who received the YFV17D yellow fever vaccine. The CDR3 protein is CASSPDRGAYQPQHF. The CDR3 DNA follows: TGTGCCAGCAGCCCGGACAGGGGCGCCTATCAGCCCCAGCATTTT.